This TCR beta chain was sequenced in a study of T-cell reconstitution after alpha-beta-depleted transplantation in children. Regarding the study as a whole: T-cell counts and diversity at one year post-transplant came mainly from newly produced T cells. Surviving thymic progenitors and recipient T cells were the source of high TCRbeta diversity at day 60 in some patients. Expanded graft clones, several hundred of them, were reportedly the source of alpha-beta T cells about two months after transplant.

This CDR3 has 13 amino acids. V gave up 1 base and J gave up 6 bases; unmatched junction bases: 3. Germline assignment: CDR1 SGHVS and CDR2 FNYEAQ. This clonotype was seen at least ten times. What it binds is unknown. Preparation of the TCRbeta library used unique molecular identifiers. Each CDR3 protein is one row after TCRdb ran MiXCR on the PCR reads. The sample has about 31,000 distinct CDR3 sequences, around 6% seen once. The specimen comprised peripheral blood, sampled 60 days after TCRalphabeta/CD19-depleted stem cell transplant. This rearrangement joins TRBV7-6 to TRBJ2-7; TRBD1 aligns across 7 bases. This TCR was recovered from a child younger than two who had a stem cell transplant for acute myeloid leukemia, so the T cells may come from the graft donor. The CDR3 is CASSLDRGSEQYF. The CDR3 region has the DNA TGTGCCAGCAGCTTAGACAGGGGAAGCGAGCAGTACTTC.